This passage covers 6 T cell receptor beta chains from one sample sequenced in a study of vaccination and CD4 T cells after COVID-19. Cultured CD4+ T cell DNA underwent sequencing with the Oncomine TCR Beta short-read assay. In TCRdb, the PCR reads were re-called with MiXCR into one record per CDR3 protein. The sample consists of around 19,000 distinct CDR3 sequences, 50% to 65% of them appearing once. Documented treatment: 10-day PBMC culture with coronavirus spike peptide pools or control peptides (ViraFEST assay). No antigen is known for these receptors. Sequencing was carried out using CD4+ T cells from blood, cultured in vitro. The receptor set was obtained from a human donor who had recovered from COVID-19.

The J gene is TRBJ2-5, the V gene TRBV11-1, with D perhaps matching TRBD2 (6 bases). Deletions cut 0 bases from V and 1 base from J, with 12 bases between. In germline, CDR1 is SGHAT, CDR2 FQDESV (reference sequence). The CDR3 totals 16 residues. CDR3 sequence (DNA): TGTGCCAGCAGCTTAGCTATTAGCGGTGGCCAAGAGACCCAGTACTTC. This encodes CASSLAISGGQETQYF.

The gene calls are TRBV5-1 and TRBJ1-1; D gene uncertain. In germline, CDR1 is SGHRS, CDR2 YFSETQ. The CDR3 sequence is 14 residues long. Trimming took 0 bases from V and 0 from J, leaving 6 bases between them. CDR3 coding DNA: TGCGCCAGCAGCTTGGACACCATGAACACTGAAGCTTTCTTT. Translated: CASSLDTMNTEAFF.

The V call is TRBV10-2, the J call TRBJ2-5, with D perhaps TRBD2 (6 bases). The V end lost 5 bases, the J end lost 3 bases, and 19 bases lay between the germline ends. Germline CDR1 is WSHSY and CDR2 is SAAADI. The CDR3 runs to 16 residues. CDR3 protein: CASSLDGLAYEETQYF. The CDR3 DNA sequence: TGCGCCAGCAGTTTAGATGGGCTAGCGTATGAAGAGACCCAGTACTTC.

This clonotype occurred a few times. The chain has TRBV20-1 and TRBJ1-5, with TRBD1 matching over 7 bases. Looked up from germline, CDR1 is DFQATT and CDR2 is SNEGSKA (reference sequence). The trim removed 1 base at V and 1 base at J, leaving 10 bases unmatched. This CDR3 is built from 17 residues. The CDR3 spells CSARALAGGVSNQPQHF. CDR3 coding DNA: TGCAGTGCTAGAGCGCTGGCAGGGGGAGTCAGCAATCAGCCCCAGCATTTT.

The V gene is TRBV9, the J gene TRBJ2-3; D perhaps matches TRBD2 (5 bases). CDR1 and CDR2 (germline): SGDLS, YYNGEE. Deletions cut 2 bases from V and 1 base from J, with 8 bases between. There are 14 residues in the CDR3. The CDR3 here is CASSVRRGTDTQYF. For the CDR3, the DNA is TGTGCCAGCAGCGTCCGGCGGGGCACAGATACGCAGTATTTT.

The V call is TRBV12-3 or TRBV12-4, the J call TRBJ1-6; unclear D gene. Trimming stripped 6 bases from V and 7 bases from J, with 13 bases between. The CDR3 has 14 residues. The CDR3 DNA sequence: TGTGCCAGCAGACGGAGCGGGGTGAATTCACCCCTCCACTTT. Amino acid sequence: CASRRSGVNSPLHF.